Listed here are 5 T cell receptor beta chains from one sample, sequenced in a study of cytomegalovirus exposure and HLA in healthy donors. TCRdb's table, derived via immunoSEQ multiplex PCR, lists solely in-frame clones and lacks some. This sample carries approximately 120,000 clones, about nine tenths of them seen once, and the ten largest clones take more than 2%. Sequencing was carried out using PBMCs. These receptors were collected from a woman between 18 and 30 years old in good health and CMV-seronegative.

The chain employs TRBV30 and TRBJ2-2; 7 positions agree with TRBD2. The V segment lost 2 bases and the J segment 6 bases; nucleotides outside the gene matches: 3. Germline V gene data show CDR1 as GTSNPN and CDR2 as SVGIG (reference sequence). The CDR3 contains 13 residues. As DNA, the CDR3 is TGTGCCTGGAGTCGCGGGGGTGCCGGGGAGCTGTTTTTT. Amino acid sequence: CAWSRGGAGELFF.

This rearrangement joins TRBV9 to TRBJ1-2, with 7 bases lining up with TRBD1. V trimming: 3 bases; J trimming: 7 bases; junction bases outside the gene matches: 15. Germline V CDR1 and CDR2: SGDLS, YYNGEE. The CDR3 spans 16 residues. The CDR3: CASSEILRDSLLGYTF. The CDR3 DNA reads as TGTGCCAGCAGCGAGATCCTCCGGGACAGCCTCCTTGGCTACACCTTC. Complete variable domain (other parts from reference TRBV9 and TRBJ1-2): DSGVTQTPKHLITATGQRVTLRCSPRSGDLSVYWYQQSLDQGLQFLIQYYNGEERAKGNILERFSAQQFPDLHSELNLSSLELGDSALYFCASSEILRDSLLGYTFGSGTRLTVV.

J is TRBJ2-2 and V is TRBV30, with 10 bases lining up with TRBD1. The CDR3 covers 15 residues. V lost 4 bases and J lost 7; bases outside the gene matches: 9. Germline CDR1 GTSNPN, CDR2 SVGIG (reference sequence). Here the CDR3 DNA reads TGTGCCTGGACCCGGACAGGGGGTTACGACGGGGAGCTGTTTTTT. Translation: CAWTRTGGYDGELFF.

This clone was seen a few times. V is TRBV9 and J is TRBJ2-1; 11 bases line up with TRBD1. The CDR3 covers 15 residues. Losses at the gene ends were 7 bases for V and 10 bases for J; bases not matched to a gene: 13. The germline V gene has CDR1 SGDLS and CDR2 YYNGEE. The CDR3, as DNA: TGTGCCAGCGGGGCCGGGACAGGGGGATCGGAGGAGCAGTTCTTC. This translates into CASGAGTGGSEEQFF.

The chain couples TRBV28 to TRBJ2-1; D may be TRBD2 (6 bases). The germline V gene encodes CDR1 MDHEN and CDR2 SYDVKM. Trimming removed 6 bases from V and 3 bases from J, with 15 bases in between. The CDR3 consists of 15 residues. The CDR3 sequence is CASRMGGGFYNEQFF. CDR3 bases: TGTGCCAGCAGGATGGGGGGTGGGTTCTACAATGAGCAGTTCTTC.